The 30 T cell receptor beta chains given below trace back to one sample, sequenced in a study of blood T cell repertoires in COVID-19. The repertoire was sequenced with immunoSEQ multiplex PCR; TCRdb's copy has only in-frame clones and lacks some. The data hold about 270,000 clones, with around 89% observed a single time. The sequencing input was PBMCs or T cells enriched from blood (not recorded which). The receptor set was obtained from a woman aged 30 to 39 with acute COVID-19.

The chain uses TRBV19 and TRBJ1-5; D is possibly TRBD1 (5 bases). Germline CDR1 LNHDA, CDR2 SQIVND (reference sequence). The length of the CDR3 is 12 residues. Trimming took 10 bases from V and 3 from J, leaving 10 bases between them. CDR3 DNA: TGTGCCACGTCAGGGTACAATCAGCCCCAGCATTTT. Translating it yields CATSGYNQPQHF.

V and J are TRBV13 and TRBJ1-3, with unresolved D. Trimming cost V 4 bases and J 4 bases, with 8 bases left between them. The CDR3 is made up of 13 amino acids. CDR1 is PRHDT, CDR2 FYEKMQ, per germline (reference sequence). The CDR3 spells CASSSSPGNTIYF. In nucleotides, the CDR3 is TGTGCCAGCAGCTCCTCCCCCGGAAACACCATATATTTT.

Only a few counts were recorded for this clone. The rearrangement links TRBV28 to TRBJ2-3; D uncertain. CDR3 size: 14 residues. Trimming removed 8 bases at V and 6 bases at J, with 18 bases between. Germline CDR1 MDHEN, CDR2 SYDVKM. This CDR3 is CASAESSAADTQYF. The CDR3 DNA reads TGTGCCAGCGCCGAATCTTCGGCAGCGGATACGCAGTATTTT. Supplemented by reference TRBV28 and TRBJ2-3, the full variable domain reads DVKVTQSSRYLVKRTGEKVFLECVQDMDHENMFWYRQDPGLGLRLIYFSYDVKMKEKGDIPEGYSVSREKKERFSLILESASTNQTSMYLCASAESSAADTQYFGPGTRLTVL.

Concerning this clone itself: Germline is not matched at one junction end, which may reflect a read error. The chain uses TRBV6-1 and TRBJ2-7; tentative D call: TRBD2 (6 bases). Per germline, CDR1 MNHNS and CDR2 SASEGT. The CDR3 is made up of 13 amino acids. In nucleotides, the CDR3 is TGTGCCAGCAGTGAGGCCTTTAGGACGGGAGTTAGATTC. Amino acids: CASSEAFRTGVRF.

The V gene is TRBV29-1, the J gene TRBJ2-3, with 10 bases lining up with TRBD2. V gave up 7 bases and J gave up 1 base; unmatched junction bases: 5. CDR3 size: 14 residues. Germline loops: CDR1 SQVTM, CDR2 ANQGSEA. The CDR3, as DNA: TGCAGCGCTCGCGGGACTAGCGGCACAGATACGCAGTATTTT. Amino acid sequence: CSARGTSGTDTQYF.

This clone was recorded only once. The rearrangement links TRBV6-5 to TRBJ2-7; 8 bases map to TRBD2. The CDR3 length is 13 residues. CDR1 is MNHEY, CDR2 SVGAGI, per germline. V lost 6 bases to trimming and J lost 3 bases; unmatched junction nucleotides: 4. CDR3 coding DNA: TGTGCCAGCAGGCCACTAGCGGACTACGAGCAGTACTTC. This encodes CASRPLADYEQYF.

This chain uses TRBV4-1 with TRBJ2-7; 10 bases are a match to TRBD2. This CDR3 region has 16 residues. The V and J ends lost 1 base and 4 bases, in that order; junction bases with no gene match: 7. CDR1 and CDR2 from the germline V gene are MGHRA and YSYEKL. The CDR3 sequence is CASSQGLAGDRYEQYF. CDR3 sequence (DNA): TGCGCCAGCAGCCAAGGGCTAGCGGGAGATCGGTACGAGCAGTACTTC.

The genes are TRBV7-3 and TRBJ2-1, with D possibly matching TRBD1 (6 bases). The CDR3 is made up of 16 amino acids. V dropped 2 bases and J dropped 3 bases, with 14 bases sitting between them. Germline CDR1 SGHTA, CDR2 FQGTGA. CDR3 protein: CASSLEGDLRYNEQFF. The CDR3, as DNA: TGTGCCAGCAGCTTAGAGGGGGATCTACGCTACAATGAGCAGTTCTTC.

The chain has TRBV5-1 and TRBJ1-2, with 8 bases that match TRBD1. V was pared by 3 bases and J by 3 bases, with 7 bases of the junction left unmatched. The CDR3 covers 15 residues. Germline CDR1 SGHRS, CDR2 YFSETQ. CDR3: CASSSSGQGDYGYTF. Here the CDR3 DNA reads TGCGCCAGCAGCTCATCCGGACAGGGAGACTATGGCTACACCTTC.

This sequence joins TRBV29-1 and TRBJ2-3, with D maybe TRBD1 (5 bases). CDR1 is SQVTM and CDR2 is ANQGSEA in the germline V gene. CDR3 length equals 16 residues. Trimming took 0 bases from V and 6 from J, leaving 19 bases between them. In DNA, the CDR3 is TGCAGCGTTGAAGATCCGGACACGGACCTTCCGGATACGCAGTATTTT. It translates to CSVEDPDTDLPDTQYF.

This chain uses TRBV7-3 with TRBJ2-1, with unresolved D. V dropped 2 bases and J dropped 2 bases, with 10 bases sitting between them. This CDR3 has 15 residues. Per the germline V gene, CDR1 is SGHTA and CDR2 is FQGTGA. CDR3 coding DNA: TGTGCCAGCAGCTTAGTTGCTAATACCTACAATGAGCAGTTCTTC. Its translation: CASSLVANTYNEQFF.

The rearrangement links TRBV12-2 to TRBJ2-3; the table calls TRBD2, which could not be checked here. TRBV12-2 is labeled a pseudogene. This CDR3 region has 20 residues. CDR3 coding DNA: TGTGCAAGTCGCTTAGCGCGAGCGGGAGAAGGGGATACTAGCACAGATACGCAGTATTTT. Residues: CASRLARAGEGDTSTDTQYF.

The chain is built from TRBV27 and TRBJ2-4, with TRBD2 identical over 7 bases. The CDR3 totals 18 residues. The germline V gene has CDR1 MNHEY and CDR2 SMNVEV (reference sequence). V shed 0 bases, J shed 4 bases, and the junction held 12 bases outside the gene matches. The chain's CDR3 is CASSLSGGDGFWKNIQYF. The CDR3 nucleotides are TGTGCCAGCAGTTTATCGGGAGGGGATGGGTTTTGGAAAAACATTCAGTACTTC.

The rearrangement joins TRBV27 to TRBJ1-3; perhaps TRBD1 as D (5 bases). The CDR3 runs to 15 residues. The V and J ends lost 5 bases and 0 bases respectively, with 11 bases between them. Germline V CDR1 and CDR2: MNHEY, SMNVEV (reference sequence). This chain's CDR3 is CASSGPGHSGNTIYF. DNA of the CDR3: TGTGCCAGCAGTGGCCCAGGGCACTCTGGAAACACCATATATTTT.

This clone showed up just a few times. The same CDR3 also results from other DNA sequences found in this sample. The chain couples TRBV5-1 to TRBJ2-1; TRBD1 agrees at 7 bases. The CDR3 runs 13 residues. J gave up 4 bases and V 5 bases, and 3 bases lay outside the gene matches. The germline CDR1 and CDR2 sequences are SGHRS and YFSETQ. The CDR3 loop reads CASSWGQYNEQFF. As DNA, the CDR3 is TGCGCCAGCAGTTGGGGACAGTACAATGAGCAGTTCTTC.

This chain connects TRBV28 to TRBJ2-7, with TRBD2 matching over 8 bases. This CDR3 has 15 amino acids. J was trimmed by 5 bases and V by 4 bases; bases with no gene match: 10. Germline CDR1 is MDHEN and CDR2 is SYDVKM. CDR3 sequence: CASSSSGTSLNEQYF. Here the CDR3 DNA reads TGTGCCAGCAGTTCCTCCGGGACTAGTTTGAACGAGCAGTACTTC.

This rearrangement joins TRBV6-5 to TRBJ1-3; the D gene is possibly TRBD1 (6 bases). CDR1 and CDR2 from the germline V gene are MNHEY and SVGAGI. Between the trimmed V and J ends, which lost 6 bases and 6 bases, there was a span of 18 bases. There are 15 residues in the CDR3. The CDR3 protein is CASRTGSAQENTIYF. For the CDR3, the DNA is TGTGCCAGCAGAACAGGGTCCGCGCAGGAAAACACCATATATTTT.

The rearrangement links TRBV29-1 to TRBJ2-7; TRBD2 agrees at 11 bases. V lost 6 bases to trimming and J lost 1 base; unmatched junction nucleotides: 8. Germline CDR1 reads SQVTM; CDR2 reads ANQGSEA. The CDR3 totals 15 residues. DNA for the CDR3: TGCAGCGTAGACTTCGGGACTAGCGGTTCCTACGAGCAGTACTTC. Translated: CSVDFGTSGSYEQYF.

V is TRBV27 and J is TRBJ2-1; D unclear. Germline assignment: CDR1 MNHEY and CDR2 SMNVEV (reference sequence). CDR3 size: 15 residues. V lost 3 bases, J lost 2 bases, and 11 bases lay in between. CDR3: CASSFNYGAYNEQFF. CDR3 coding DNA: TGTGCCAGCAGTTTTAACTACGGAGCCTACAATGAGCAGTTCTTC.

The genes are TRBV10-3 and TRBJ2-3; 7 bases agree with TRBD2. Germline CDR1 reads ENHRY; CDR2 reads SYGVKD. V lost 10 bases to trimming and J lost 4 bases; unmatched junction nucleotides: 8. This CDR3 region has 13 residues. The CDR3 sequence is CATAVGGADTQYF. CDR3 nucleotide sequence: TGTGCCACAGCCGTTGGGGGGGCAGATACGCAGTATTTT.

The J gene is TRBJ2-7, the V gene TRBV7-9; no clear D. In germline, CDR1 is SEHNR, CDR2 FQNEAQ (reference sequence). V lost 4 bases and J lost 2, with 9 bases in between. The CDR3 consists of 13 residues. The CDR3 reads CASSSTAPYEQYF. DNA for the CDR3: TGTGCCAGCAGCTCCACAGCACCCTACGAGCAGTACTTC.

This chain joins TRBV7-2 and TRBJ2-1; 10 bases map to TRBD2. Losses at the gene ends were 4 bases for V and 14 bases for J; bases not matched to a gene: 5. This CDR3 is built from 12 residues. Germline V gives CDR1 SGHTA, CDR2 FQGNSA. DNA of the CDR3: TGTGCCAGCAGCTCCGGACTAGCGGCGGAGTTCTTC. Translated: CASSSGLAAEFF.

V gene TRBV6-4 combines with J gene TRBJ1-6; D is unresolved. Trimming removed 7 bases at V and 10 bases at J, with 20 bases between. This CDR3 spans 15 amino acids. The germline V gene encodes CDR1 MRHNA and CDR2 SNTAGT. The CDR3 protein is CASNPVLSPGSPLHF. In DNA, the CDR3 is TGTGCCAGCAACCCTGTACTCAGTCCGGGATCACCCCTCCACTTT.

This chain uses TRBV5-1 with TRBJ2-1, with TRBD1 matching 9 bases. CDR3 size: 15 residues. Germline V gene data show CDR1 as SGHRS and CDR2 as YFSETQ. Germline trimming cut 5 bases from V and 1 base from J; bases unmatched to any gene: 4. The CDR3 reads CASRAGTGSYNEQFF. The CDR3, as DNA: TGCGCCAGCAGGGCCGGGACAGGGTCCTACAATGAGCAGTTCTTC.

This chain links TRBV9 with TRBJ2-2; D is perhaps TRBD2 (6 bases). Germline V gives CDR1 SGDLS, CDR2 YYNGEE. CDR3 length: 16 residues. V was shortened by 4 bases and J by 1 base, with 14 bases between the two germline ends. CDR3 DNA: TGTGCCAGCAGCCCGAGGGGTAGCGGGAACACCGGGGAGCTGTTTTTT. The encoded protein is CASSPRGSGNTGELFF.

The genes are TRBV27 and TRBJ1-1; the D is unclear. The CDR3 extends over 16 amino acids. Germline V gives CDR1 MNHEY, CDR2 SMNVEV (reference sequence). Trimming took off 0 bases at V and 5 bases at J, with 16 bases between the two ends. Here the CDR3 DNA reads TGTGCCAGCAGTTTATCAGGGCAGAGGGTAGGGACTGAAGCTTTCTTT. Residues: CASSLSGQRVGTEAFF.

The V and J genes are TRBV24-1 and TRBJ2-2; 10 nucleotides align to TRBD2. The junction had 11 bases not matched to a gene; V was cut back by 11 bases and J by 0 bases. In germline, CDR1 is KGHDR, CDR2 SFDVKD. The CDR3 consists of 17 residues. The CDR3 protein is CASGTSELHANTGELFF. The CDR3 DNA sequence: TGTGCCAGCGGGACTAGCGAACTACACGCGAACACCGGGGAGCTGTTTTTT.

The chain is built from TRBV28 and TRBJ2-1, with 9 bases fitting TRBD1. Trimming cost V 6 bases and J 8 bases; bases outside gene matches: 11. The CDR3 is 15 residues long. Per germline, CDR1 MDHEN and CDR2 SYDVKM. This chain's CDR3 is CASRPYRTGEDEQFF. The CDR3 bases are TGTGCCAGCAGACCCTACCGGACAGGGGAGGATGAGCAGTTCTTC.

The table lists this clone with a count of one. The rearrangement joins TRBV19 to TRBJ2-2; 8 nucleotides align to TRBD2. CDR3 length equals 14 residues. Germline CDR1 is LNHDA and CDR2 is SQIVND (reference sequence). The J segment lost 5 bases and the V segment lost 7 bases, leaving 6 bases of the junction unmatched. CDR3 sequence (DNA): TGTGCCAGTAACCCGGGGGGGAGGACCGGGGAGCTGTTTTTT. Amino acid sequence: CASNPGGRTGELFF.

This chain uses TRBV9 with TRBJ2-2; D perhaps matches TRBD2 (5 bases). V was shortened by 2 bases and J by 2 bases, with 10 bases between the two germline ends. The germline V gene has CDR1 SGDLS and CDR2 YYNGEE. CDR3 length equals 15 residues. CDR3 nucleotides: TGTGCCAGCAGCGTGCTGGCGGGTAACACCGGGGAGCTGTTTTTT. This codes for CASSVLAGNTGELFF.